These T cell receptor beta chains were read from a single sample in a study of Ad26.COV2.S vaccination and SARS-CoV-2 variants. Generated by immunoSEQ multiplex PCR, the TCRdb table keeps only in-frame clones and is missing some. The profile shows 400,000 to 450,000 clones, around nine tenths of them singletons. The sequencing used peripheral blood, collected in a trial of Ad26.COV2.S vaccine versus placebo. The source is a person between 18 and 60 years old who received the Ad26.COV2.S COVID-19 vaccine or a placebo. Both conserved end residues are part of each CDR3. D genes are given only for firm matches. Expanded clones are given a class, and other clones once, few, many or no size at all.

size,J,D,V,DNA,CDR3
.,TRBJ2-3,TRBD1,TRBV5-1,TGCGCCAGCAGCATCTACGACAGGGGGGTAAATACGCAGTATTTT,CASSIYDRGVNTQYF
few,TRBJ1-6,.,TRBV2,TGTGCCAGCAGTGAACTCCAACAGGGTAATTCACCCCTCCACTTT,CASSELQQGNSPLHF
few,TRBJ2-1,TRBD2,TRBV5-1,TGCGCCAGCAGCGTACTAGCGGGTGGCTCCTACAATGAGCAGTTCTTC,CASSVLAGGSYNEQFF
.,TRBJ2-2,.,TRBV19,TGTGCCAGTAGCCAGGGGAAAAGGTCCGGGGAGCTGTTTTTT,CASSQGKRSGELFF
.,TRBJ2-7,.,TRBV9,TGTGCCAGCAGCGTAGACGCCACAGGGTACGAGCAGTACTTC,CASSVDATGYEQYF
once,TRBJ2-3,TRBD2,TRBV27,TGTGCCAGCAGTTTATTCCCGACTAGCGGAACTAGCACAGATACGCAGTATTTT,CASSLFPTSGTSTDTQYF
.,TRBJ1-2,TRBD1,TRBV7-6,TGTGCCAGCAGCCTGGGACAGTCCCCGGGGGGCTACACCTTC,CASSLGQSPGGYTF
.,TRBJ2-7,TRBD1,TRBV5-8,TGTGCCAGCCAGGGGGTGGATTACTCCTACGAGCAGTACTTC,CASQGVDYSYEQYF
.,TRBJ1-4,TRBD1,TRBV27,TGTGCCAGCAGTCGCGTTGTCGGGACAGGGTCGAATGAAAAACTGTTTTTT,CASSRVVGTGSNEKLFF
.,TRBJ2-1,TRBD2,TRBV4-2,TGTGCCAGCAGCCAAGACCCTTCAGCGGGACTCCCCTACAATGAGCAGTTCTTC,CASSQDPSAGLPYNEQFF
.,TRBJ2-5,.,TRBV5-6,TGTGCCAGCAGCTGGGGGCAGGGGCAAGAGACCCAGTACTTC,CASSWGQGQETQYF
few,TRBJ1-1,.,TRBV20-1,TGCAGTGCTAGTCAAACCCAGAACACTGAAGCTTTCTTT,CSASQTQNTEAFF
.,TRBJ2-2,.,TRBV21-1,TGTGCCAGCAGGAGGAAAATACAGGGAAGGGCCGGGGAGCTGTTTTTT,CASRRKIQGRAGELFF
.,TRBJ2-1,TRBD2,TRBV30,TGTGCCTGGAGTCCTATAGCGGGGTCCTACAATGAGCAGTTCTTC,CAWSPIAGSYNEQFF
.,TRBJ1-6,.,TRBV30,TGTGCCTGGAGTCAATTTATGGACAGATCACCCCTCCACTTT,CAWSQFMDRSPLHF
.,TRBJ2-7,.,TRBV14,TGTGCCAGCAGCCAAATCTCCTACGAGCAGTACTTC,CASSQISYEQYF
.,TRBJ2-7,TRBD1,TRBV6-2/TRBV6-3,TGTGCCAGCAGTTATGGGACAGAAAGCTTCTACGAGCAGTACTTC,CASSYGTESFYEQYF
.,TRBJ2-1,.,TRBV6-2/TRBV6-3,TGTGCCAGCAGTTACTCTAATGAGCAGTTCTTC,CASSYSNEQFF
.,TRBJ2-1,TRBD1,TRBV11-3,TGTGCCAGCAGCTTAGGGGACAGTCCCGAGCAGTTCTTC,CASSLGDSPEQFF
few,TRBJ2-7,.,TRBV28,TGTGCCAGCAGCCCCGCGGCGGTAGCCGGATACGAGCAGTACTTC,CASSPAAVAGYEQYF
.,TRBJ1-1,TRBD1,TRBV18,TGTGCCAGCTCATCGGGACAGGGGGAAACTGAAGCTTTCTTT,CASSSGQGETEAFF
.,TRBJ2-7,.,TRBV7-2,TGTGCCAGCAGCTTACCGACGGCCTCCTACGAGCAGTACTTC,CASSLPTASYEQYF
.,TRBJ1-4,TRBD1,TRBV30,TGTGCCTGGCAACCGGGACAGTCTAATGAAAAACTGTTTTTT,CAWQPGQSNEKLFF
.,TRBJ2-3,TRBD2,TRBV4-2,TGTGCCAGCAGCCAAGGAGCGGGAGGGGGTACGCAGTATTTT,CASSQGAGGGTQYF
.,TRBJ2-1,TRBD2,TRBV7-6,TGTGCCAGCAGCTCCCAACCAAGCGGGAGGGTATACAATGAGCAGTTCTTC,CASSSQPSGRVYNEQFF
.,TRBJ2-7,.,TRBV6-5,TGTGCCAGCAGTTACAGGGTCCTAGGATACGAGCAGTACTTC,CASSYRVLGYEQYF
.,TRBJ2-1,.,TRBV30,TGTGCCTGGAGCACAGGGAAATACAATGAGCAGTTCTTC,CAWSTGKYNEQFF
.,TRBJ2-7,TRBD2,TRBV6-5,TGTGCCAGCAGGAACAGCGGGAGGAAGTCCTACGAGCAGTACTTC,CASRNSGRKSYEQYF
.,TRBJ2-7,.,TRBV30,TGTGCCTGGAGTGTAGGAACCTCCTACGAGCAGTACTTC,CAWSVGTSYEQYF
.,TRBJ2-7,TRBD1,TRBV3-1/TRBV3-2,TGTGCCAGCAGCCAACTCGGGACAGGGGAGGAGGAGCAGTACTTC,CASSQLGTGEEEQYF
few,TRBJ1-1,.,TRBV29-1,TGCAGCGTGCCAAAAGGCGGAATGAACACTGAAGCTTTCTTT,CSVPKGGMNTEAFF
.,TRBJ2-3,TRBD2,TRBV7-2,TGTGCCAGCAGCTACCGTTCTTTAGCGGGAGGGTCCACAGATACGCAGTATTTT,CASSYRSLAGGSTDTQYF
.,TRBJ2-2,.,TRBV24-1,TGTGCCACCAGTGATTCGGGGCAGGGCGCCGGGGAGCTGTTTTTT,CATSDSGQGAGELFF
.,TRBJ1-1,.,TRBV7-9,TGTGCCAGCAGCTTAGGGGCGGGAGACCAAGCTTTCTTT,CASSLGAGDQAFF
.,TRBJ2-3,TRBD2,TRBV5-1,TGCGCCAGCAGGCTCACTAGCGGGAGTATGGATACGCAGTATTTT,CASRLTSGSMDTQYF
.,TRBJ2-7,TRBD1,TRBV18,TGTGCCAGCTCACCAGGGACAGGGAGCTCCTACGAGCAGTACTTC,CASSPGTGSSYEQYF
.,TRBJ1-1,.,TRBV6-5,TGTGCCAGCAGTTATCCGGGGAGAGGCACTGAAGCTTTCTTT,CASSYPGRGTEAFF
once,TRBJ1-5,.,TRBV27,TGTGCCAGCAGTTTATGGCGGGCTCCTCAGCCCCAGCATTTT,CASSLWRAPQPQHF
.,TRBJ2-1,TRBD1,TRBV19,TGTGCCAGTAGCCTAACGGGACAGGGGGCGAATGAGCAGTTCTTC,CASSLTGQGANEQFF
.,TRBJ2-2,TRBD1,TRBV7-8,TGTGCCAGCAGCCCAGACAGGGGGCGTACCGGGGAGCTGTTTTTT,CASSPDRGRTGELFF
.,TRBJ1-4,.,TRBV7-9,TGTGCCAGCAGTTACACTGCAACTAATGAAAAACTGTTTTTT,CASSYTATNEKLFF
.,TRBJ1-3,.,TRBV4-3,TGCGCCAGCAGCCACCTCCTTTTTAGGGATGGAAACACCATATATTTT,CASSHLLFRDGNTIYF
.,TRBJ1-3,.,TRBV28,TGTGCCAGCAGATCTGGGGGGACTGGAAACACCATATATTTT,CASRSGGTGNTIYF
.,TRBJ2-3,.,TRBV5-1,TGCGCCAGCAGCTTGGCCGCCGCTAGCACAGATACGCAGTATTTT,CASSLAAASTDTQYF
.,TRBJ2-7,.,TRBV7-9,TGTGCCAGCAGCTTACTGAGATCCTACGAGCAGTACTTC,CASSLLRSYEQYF
.,TRBJ2-5,.,TRBV19,TGTGCCAGTAGTCACGGGACACTCGAGACCCAGTACTTC,CASSHGTLETQYF
.,TRBJ2-5,.,TRBV7-9,TGTGCCAGCAGCTTAGGGACGGCACAAGAGACCCAGTACTTC,CASSLGTAQETQYF
.,TRBJ1-2,.,TRBV9,TGTGCCAGCGGGAATTCTCTGGACAGCTATGGCTACACCTTC,CASGNSLDSYGYTF
.,TRBJ2-2,.,TRBV5-1,TGCGCCAGCAGCTTGGAAGGCCCGAACACCGGGGAGCTGTTTTTT,CASSLEGPNTGELFF
.,TRBJ2-1,.,TRBV19,TGTGCCAGTAGTACCCGGGACTTCCTTTGGAATGAGCAGTTCTTC,CASSTRDFLWNEQFF
.,TRBJ2-7,.,TRBV7-7,TGTGCTAGCAGCCGGACAGAAACCTACGAGCAGTACTTC,CASSRTETYEQYF
.,TRBJ1-3,TRBD1,TRBV28,TGTGCCAGCAGTTCCGGGACAGGCTCTGGAAACACCATATATTTT,CASSSGTGSGNTIYF
once,TRBJ1-1,.,TRBV30,TGTGCCTGGACCGAGGGATGGGACACTGAAGCTTTCTTT,CAWTEGWDTEAFF
.,TRBJ1-1,.,TRBV6-5,TGTGCCACCATCGGACGCTTGAACACTGAAGCTTTCTTT,CATIGRLNTEAFF
.,TRBJ2-2,.,TRBV6-5,TGTGCCAGCACTTTTCACGAGGGAAACACCGGGGAGCTGTTTTTT,CASTFHEGNTGELFF
.,TRBJ2-3,.,TRBV4-3,TGCGCCAGCAGCCAGAGCCATCCAGATACGCAGTATTTT,CASSQSHPDTQYF